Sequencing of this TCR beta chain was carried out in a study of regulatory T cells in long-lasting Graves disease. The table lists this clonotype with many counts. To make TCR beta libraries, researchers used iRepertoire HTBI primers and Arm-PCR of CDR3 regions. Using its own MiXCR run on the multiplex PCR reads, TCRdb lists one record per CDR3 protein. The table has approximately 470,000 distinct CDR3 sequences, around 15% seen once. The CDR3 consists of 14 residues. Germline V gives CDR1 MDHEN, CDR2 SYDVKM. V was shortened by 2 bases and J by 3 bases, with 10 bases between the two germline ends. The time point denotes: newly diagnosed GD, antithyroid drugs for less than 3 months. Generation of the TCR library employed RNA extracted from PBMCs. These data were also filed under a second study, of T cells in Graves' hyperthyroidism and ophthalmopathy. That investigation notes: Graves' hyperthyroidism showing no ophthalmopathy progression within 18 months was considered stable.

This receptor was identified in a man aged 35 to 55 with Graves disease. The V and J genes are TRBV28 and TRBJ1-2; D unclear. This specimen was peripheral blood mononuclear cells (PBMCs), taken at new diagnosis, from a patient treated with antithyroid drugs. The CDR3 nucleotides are TGTGCCAGCAGTTTACATGACCGGTACTATGGCTACACCTTC. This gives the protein CASSLHDRYYGYTF.